A single sample gave rise to the 26 T cell receptor beta chains below, sequenced in a study of cytomegalovirus exposure and HLA in healthy donors. Clones were sequenced by immunoSEQ multiplex PCR, and TCRdb holds only the in-frame ones, with some missing. Of more than 110,000 clones in the sample, approximately 84% were seen once. Sequencing used PBMCs. These receptors were obtained from a woman aged 25 to 39 in good health and CMV-seronegative.

This clone is a singleton in its sample. The chain carries TRBV9 and TRBJ1-2; D gene uncertain. V shed 3 bases and J shed 3 bases, with 6 bases lying between them. CDR3 length: 12 residues. Germline CDR1 SGDLS, CDR2 YYNGEE. The CDR3 DNA sequence: TGTGCCAGCAGCGCACACGACTATGGCTACACCTTC. This gives the protein CASSAHDYGYTF.

The chain employs TRBV23-1 and TRBJ2-7; tentative D call: TRBD2 (5 bases). TRBV23-1 is assigned to the ORF class and has an uncertain function. V was trimmed by 2 bases and J by 3 bases, leaving 14 bases between them. This CDR3 contains 15 residues. CDR3 DNA: TGCGCCAGCAGTCAAGACACGGGAAGCCTCTACGAGCAGTACTTC. Encoded protein: CASSQDTGSLYEQYF.

The genes are TRBV28 and TRBJ2-7; 8 nucleotides line up with TRBD1. The CDR3 consists of 15 residues. The germline V gene encodes CDR1 MDHEN and CDR2 SYDVKM. The V and J ends lost 6 bases and 0 bases, in that order; junction bases with no gene match: 7. The CDR3 nucleotides are TGTGCCAGCAGCGGCCTCGGACAGGGCTCCTACGAGCAGTACTTC. Its protein product is CASSGLGQGSYEQYF.

The rearrangement uses TRBV5-4 and TRBJ2-3, with TRBD1 as a possible D gene (5 bases). Trimming pared 5 bases from V and 1 base from J, leaving 5 bases between. The germline V gene has CDR1 SGHNT and CDR2 YYREEE (reference sequence). The CDR3 spans 12 residues. The CDR3 sequence is CASRGGTDTQYF. CDR3 DNA sequence: TGTGCCAGCAGAGGGGGCACAGATACGCAGTATTTT.

J is TRBJ2-7 and V is TRBV9, with 14 nucleotides matching TRBD2. The CDR3 totals 15 residues. V trimming: 3 bases; J trimming: 7 bases; junction bases outside the gene matches: 6. Germline V CDR1 and CDR2: SGDLS, YYNGEE. CDR3 protein: CASSAGTSGGYEQYF. CDR3 coding DNA: TGTGCCAGCAGCGCAGGGACTAGCGGGGGTTATGAGCAGTACTTC.

J is TRBJ2-1 and V is TRBV18; TRBD1 is a possible D gene (6 bases). V gave up 0 bases and J gave up 9 bases, with 9 bases separating them. Germline lookup yields CDR1 KGHSH and CDR2 LQKENI. CDR3 length: 13 amino acids. The CDR3 DNA is TGTGCCAGCTCACCACCCGTCAGGGGTGAGCAGTTCTTC. Translation gives CASSPPVRGEQFF.

For the CDR3, the DNA is TGTGCCAGACCGGCAGGGGGCGGGTCCGACACTGAAGCTTTCTTT. It codes for CARPAGGGSDTEAFF. V is TRBV7-5 and J is TRBJ1-1; the table assigns TRBD1, which was not confirmed against the DNA. TRBV7-5 is marked as a pseudogene. The CDR3 loop spans 15 amino acids.

The rearrangement links TRBV28 to TRBJ2-1, with TRBD2 identical over 7 bases. After removal of 4 bases from V and 4 bases from J, the junction contained 10 bases not matched to a gene. The CDR3 consists of 16 residues. Germline lookup yields CDR1 MDHEN and CDR2 SYDVKM. The CDR3 region is CASSSPGLRPYNEQFF. CDR3 nucleotide sequence: TGTGCCAGCAGTTCCCCGGGACTACGACCGTACAATGAGCAGTTCTTC.

The gene calls are TRBV19 and TRBJ2-3, with 9 bases fitting TRBD1. The germline V gene has CDR1 LNHDA and CDR2 SQIVND (reference sequence). Trimming at V came to 6 bases and at J to 2 bases, leaving 9 bases not matched to a gene. This CDR3 is 16 amino acids long. The CDR3 nucleotides are TGTGCCAGTAGGGACAGGGGCCGCCAGAACACAGATACGCAGTATTTT. Protein product: CASRDRGRQNTDTQYF.

The chain joins TRBV5-5 to TRBJ2-7; TRBD1 might be the D (5 bases). The CDR3 is made up of 16 amino acids. Germline CDR1 is SGHKS and CDR2 is YYEKEE (reference sequence). Trimming took 0 bases from V and 5 from J, leaving 18 bases between them. The CDR3 region has the DNA TGTGCCAGCAGCTTGGTACTGGCAGGGAAGTCCCACGAGCAGTACTTC. It yields the protein CASSLVLAGKSHEQYF.

V is TRBV30 and J is TRBJ2-5; no firm D call. V lost 1 base and J 5 bases, leaving 5 bases between the germline ends. This CDR3 region has 11 residues. The germline CDR1 and CDR2 sequences are GTSNPN and SVGIG (reference sequence). The CDR3 DNA is TGTGCCTGGAGTGCCGGGGAGACCCAGTACTTC. Protein sequence: CAWSAGETQYF.

The chain links TRBV11-3 to TRBJ1-3; tentative D call: TRBD1 (5 bases). The V gene's germline CDR1 is SGHNT and CDR2 YENEEA. V lost 5 bases, J lost 1 base, and 12 bases lay in between. This CDR3 contains 15 residues. CDR3 in amino acids: CASSRMGGSGNTIYF. CDR3 DNA sequence: TGTGCCAGCAGCCGGATGGGGGGGTCTGGAAACACCATATATTTT.

This clone showed up just once. The chain employs TRBV7-2 and TRBJ2-1, with 10 positions matching TRBD2. From germline, CDR1 is SGHTA and CDR2 FQGNSA. This CDR3 comprises 16 residues. J was trimmed by 4 bases and V by 2 bases; bases with no gene match: 5. The CDR3 is CASSLLQRGGYNEQFF. CDR3 bases: TGTGCCAGCAGCTTACTTCAGCGGGGGGGTTACAATGAGCAGTTCTTC.

The chain couples TRBV6-5 to TRBJ2-7, with D perhaps TRBD2 (6 bases). The CDR3 runs to 12 residues. The V gene lost 0 bases and the J gene lost 12 bases, with 12 bases spanning the gap. Germline V gene sequence: CDR1 MNHEY, CDR2 SVGAGI. CDR3 sequence: CASSYSSREAYF. CDR3 nucleotide sequence: TGTGCCAGCAGTTACTCGAGCAGGGAGGCGTACTTC.

This chain joins TRBV7-9 and TRBJ2-5; 12 nucleotides align to TRBD2. The CDR3 has 16 amino acids. The germline V gene has CDR1 SEHNR and CDR2 FQNEAQ (reference sequence). The ends lost 5 bases at V and 5 bases at J; junction bases unmatched: 9. CDR3 nucleotides: TGTGCCAGCAGCACTACTAGCGGGGGGCCATGGGAGACCCAGTACTTC. Translating gives CASSTTSGGPWETQYF.

CDR3 residues: CASSPFYRSSYNSPLHF. CDR3 DNA: TGCGCCAGCAGCCCATTTTACCGGAGCTCCTATAATTCACCCCTCCACTTT. V is TRBV5-1 and J is TRBJ1-6; D uncertain. The CDR3 is 17 amino acids. From germline, CDR1 is SGHRS and CDR2 YFSETQ. V was clipped by 4 bases and J by 0 bases, with 14 bases between them.

With respect to this clone: One junction end does not reproduce the germline sequence, and a read error may be involved. The rearrangement links TRBV20-1 to TRBJ2-1; possible D gene TRBD2, 6 bases. CDR1 is DFQATT, CDR2 SNEGSKA, per germline (reference sequence). The CDR3 is made up of 9 amino acids. The CDR3 is CSARGLALF. The CDR3 DNA follows: TGCAGTGCTAGGGGACTTGCCCTCTTC.

The chain carries TRBV28 and TRBJ1-1; D possibly corresponds to TRBD1 (5 bases). The CDR3 contains 14 residues. Germline-derived CDR1 and CDR2 are MDHEN and SYDVKM. The V end lost 7 bases, the J end lost 1 base, and 13 bases lay between the germline ends. The CDR3 DNA reads as TGTGCCAGCACCCCGACAGCTAAGAACACTGAAGCTTTCTTT. It codes for CASTPTAKNTEAFF.

A remark on this clone: Distinct nucleotide sequences in the sample also encode this CDR3. The chain joins TRBV20-1 to TRBJ2-5; D remains unclear. V was cut by 3 bases and J by 4 bases, with 3 bases left in between. Germline values: CDR1 DFQATT, CDR2 SNEGSKA (reference sequence). The length of the CDR3 is 10 residues. CDR3 in amino acids: CSASGETQYF. As DNA, the CDR3 is TGCAGTGCTAGCGGAGAGACCCAGTACTTC.

The rearrangement joins TRBV27 to TRBJ2-1, with 8 positions matching TRBD2. The trim removed 5 bases at V and 3 bases at J, leaving 9 bases unmatched. CDR3 size: 16 residues. Germline CDR1 and CDR2: MNHEY and SMNVEV (reference sequence). The CDR3 DNA reads as TGTGCCAGCAGTCCCCGGACTAGCTCCCACTACAATGAGCAGTTCTTC. Translated, it gives CASSPRTSSHYNEQFF.

This CDR3 is CASSFSGGARSYEQYF. In nucleotides, the CDR3 is TGCGCCAGCAGCTTTAGCGGGGGGGCCCGGTCCTACGAGCAGTACTTC. The gene calls are TRBV5-1 and TRBJ2-7, with 11 bases that match TRBD2. The CDR3 loop spans 16 amino acids. V was clipped by 2 bases and J by 1 base; unmatched bases: 5. The germline V gene has CDR1 SGHRS and CDR2 YFSETQ.

This chain connects TRBV12-5 to TRBJ2-1; 10 positions agree with TRBD1. Germline V gene data show CDR1 as LGHNT and CDR2 as FRNRAP. V shed 11 bases, J shed 6 bases, and the junction held 10 bases outside the gene matches. This CDR3 is 14 amino acids long. CDR3 sequence reads: CACLLGTGVNEQFF. The CDR3 DNA follows: TGTGCTTGCCTTTTAGGGACAGGGGTCAATGAGCAGTTCTTC.

V is TRBV5-1 and J is TRBJ1-1, with 11 bases fitting TRBD1. J gave up 0 bases and V 2 bases, and 3 bases lay outside the gene matches. CDR1 and CDR2 from the germline V gene are SGHRS and YFSETQ. This CDR3 contains 16 residues. The CDR3 is CASSLRTGGMNTEAFF. Here the CDR3 DNA reads TGCGCCAGCAGCTTAAGGACAGGGGGCATGAACACTGAAGCTTTCTTT.

The chain combines TRBV6-5 with TRBJ1-1; D perhaps matches TRBD1 (6 bases). This CDR3 contains 15 residues. Trimming cost V 6 bases and J 1 base, with 15 bases left between them. Germline V gives CDR1 MNHEY, CDR2 SVGAGI. The CDR3 is CASSWGGPKNTEAFF. The CDR3 nucleotides are TGTGCCAGCAGCTGGGGGGGCCCTAAGAACACTGAAGCTTTCTTT.

The J gene is TRBJ1-6, the V gene TRBV2; weak D call: TRBD1 (5 bases). Germline CDR1 reads SNHLY; CDR2 reads FYNNEI. The CDR3 totals 16 residues. Trimming stripped 9 bases from V and 0 bases from J, with 15 bases between. For the CDR3, the DNA is TGTGCCAGTTCACAACAGGCGAGCTCCTATAATTCACCCCTCCACTTT. Its translation: CASSQQASSYNSPLHF.

The V call is TRBV9, the J call TRBJ1-2; 7 bases are a match to TRBD1. The CDR3 runs to 15 residues. The germline V gene has CDR1 SGDLS and CDR2 YYNGEE. V was pared by 4 bases and J by 0 bases, with 6 bases of the junction left unmatched. CDR3: CASSKSGQSNYGYTF. CDR3 nucleotides: TGTGCCAGCAGCAAATCGGGACAGTCTAACTATGGCTACACCTTC. Full variable domain (missing parts from reference TRBV9 and TRBJ1-2): DSGVTQTPKHLITATGQRVTLRCSPRSGDLSVYWYQQSLDQGLQFLIQYYNGEERAKGNILERFSAQQFPDLHSELNLSSLELGDSALYFCASSKSGQSNYGYTFGSGTRLTVV.